The rows below give T cell receptor beta chains drawn from one sample of a study of CD8+ T cells in alopecia areata. The protocol was immunoSEQ multiplex PCR, while the TCRdb copy is restricted to in-frame clones and leaves out a portion. This sample has fewer than 150,000 clones; approximately 53% occur once, and the top ten carry 4.5%. The sample here was CD4+ T cells sorted from blood, taken at week 0. These TCRs come from a human donor with alopecia areata. CDR3s include the opening cysteine and the closing phenylalanine or tryptophan. Fields, in order: clone size, D gene, V gene, J gene, CDR3 DNA, CDR3 protein. A D gene is named only where the DNA matches it firmly. Not all rows give a size; the values are once, few, many and, for expanded clones, a class.

-	-	TRBV27	TRBJ1-1	TGTGCCAGCAGTATATTCGCAAGCAGGGTAAACATGAACACTGAAGCTTTCTTT	CASSIFASRVNMNTEAFF
-	-	TRBV5-1	TRBJ2-2	TGCGCCAGCAGGCCTTCGGACGCCGGGGAGCTGTTTTTT	CASRPSDAGELFF
-	-	TRBV19	TRBJ2-4	TGTGCCAGTAGTTACACCTTAGCCAAAAACATTCAGTACTTC	CASSYTLAKNIQYF
once	-	TRBV7-2	TRBJ2-6	TGTGCCAGCAGCTTTGGACAGCCTGGGGCCAACGTCCTGACTTTC	CASSFGQPGANVLTF
-	-	TRBV7-3	TRBJ2-6	TGTGCCAGCAGCTTAAATTCGGCCAGCTCTGGGGCCAACGTCCTGACTTTC	CASSLNSASSGANVLTF
-	-	TRBV9	TRBJ2-3	TGTGCCAGCAGCGTACAAAACCTTGCTGGAGATACGCAGTATTTT	CASSVQNLAGDTQYF
-	-	TRBV5-1	TRBJ2-7	TGCGCCAGCAGCTTGGGACAGGACACCTACGAGCAGTACTTC	CASSLGQDTYEQYF
-	-	TRBV30	TRBJ2-1	TGTGCCTGGAGGCCGGTCAGGATCTACAATGAGCAGTTCTTC	CAWRPVRIYNEQFF
-	-	TRBV5-4	TRBJ1-2	TGTGCCAGCAGCCCGGGATCCTATGGCTACACCTTC	CASSPGSYGYTF
-	TRBD1	TRBV7-9	TRBJ1-2	TGTGCCAGCAGCTTAGGGGACAGGGATGGCTACACCTTC	CASSLGDRDGYTF
-	-	TRBV6-5	TRBJ1-2	TGTGCCAGCAGGTTACGTCGGGGACTCTATGGCTACACCTTC	CASRLRRGLYGYTF
-	-	TRBV5-1	TRBJ2-1	TGCGCCAGCAGCTTTACGAGGTTGACTAGTGAGGGAGATGAGCAGTTCTTC	CASSFTRLTSEGDEQFF
-	-	TRBV4-2	TRBJ1-5	TGTGCCAGCAGCCAAGATGAGGGATCCAATCAGCCCCAGCATTTT	CASSQDEGSNQPQHF
medium-sized	TRBD1	TRBV19	TRBJ1-5	TGTGCCAGTAGTGCTGGACAGGGGGCTTACCAGCCCCAGCATTTT	CASSAGQGAYQPQHF
-	-	TRBV5-1	TRBJ1-5	TGCGCCAGCAGCTTGTCAGGGAGTGATCAGCCCCAGCATTTT	CASSLSGSDQPQHF
-	-	TRBV10-3	TRBJ1-1	TGTGCCATTCAGGGTAACACTGAAGCTTTCTTT	CAIQGNTEAFF
-	-	TRBV5-1	TRBJ1-2	TGCGCCAGCAGCTTGGTGAGAGGGGAGGACTATGGCTACACCTTC	CASSLVRGEDYGYTF
few	-	TRBV19	TRBJ1-5	TGTGCCAGTAGTATATTACAAGGGGACGGGGGACCCCAGCATTTT	CASSILQGDGGPQHF
-	-	TRBV18	TRBJ1-5	TGTGCCAGCTCACCTCGACAGGAGGATCAGCCCCAGCATTTT	CASSPRQEDQPQHF
-	-	TRBV6-5	TRBJ2-7	TGTGCCAGCACCCCCCCGGGGACCTACGAGCAGTACTTC	CASTPPGTYEQYF
-	-	TRBV30	TRBJ1-6	TGTGCCTGGAGTGTTACCGGGGGCTATAATTCACCCCTCCACTTT	CAWSVTGGYNSPLHF
-	TRBD2	TRBV7-2	TRBJ2-3	TGTGCCAGCAGCCCGGGACTAGCCGGAGATACGCAGTATTTT	CASSPGLAGDTQYF
-	-	TRBV19	TRBJ2-2	TGTGCCAGTAGTATATCACAGGGCGGTGCGGACACCGGGGAGCTGTTTTTT	CASSISQGGADTGELFF
-	-	TRBV2	TRBJ2-3	TGTGCCAGCATTAAGACCGAGGGGGCAGATACGCAGTATTTT	CASIKTEGADTQYF
-	-	TRBV6-5	TRBJ2-3	TGTGCCAGCCGGGACACTATACGCACAGATACGCAGTATTTT	CASRDTIRTDTQYF
-	-	TRBV7-2	TRBJ2-3	TGTGCCAGCAGCCCGGACGGGTCCACAGATACGCAGTATTTT	CASSPDGSTDTQYF
-	-	TRBV5-6	TRBJ2-2	TGTGCCAGCAGCTTCGGTCCCTATAGCACCGGGGAGCTGTTTTTT	CASSFGPYSTGELFF
-	-	TRBV5-6	TRBJ2-5	TGTGCCAGCAGCTTGGGATTAGCCGGCCTGGAGACCCAGTACTTC	CASSLGLAGLETQYF
few	-	TRBV29-1	TRBJ2-1	TGCAGCGTTGTGGCTGGTGGGGCAGCTTCCAATGAGCAGTTCTTC	CSVVAGGAASNEQFF
-	-	TRBV6-6	TRBJ1-1	TGTGCCAGCAGTTACGTGGGGTACACTGAAGCTTTCTTT	CASSYVGYTEAFF
-	TRBD1	TRBV19	TRBJ1-5	TGTGCCAGTAGTATAAACGTGTGGGACAGAAATCAGCCCCAGCATTTT	CASSINVWDRNQPQHF
-	TRBD1	TRBV5-1	TRBJ1-4	TGCGCCAGCAGCCCGCCGACAGGGCAACGTGAAAAACTGTTTTTT	CASSPPTGQREKLFF
-	TRBD2	TRBV4-3	TRBJ2-2	TGCGCCAGCAGCCAAGAGGCTAGCGGGACCACCGGGGAGCTGTTTTTT	CASSQEASGTTGELFF
-	-	TRBV9	TRBJ1-5	TGTGCCAGCAGCGCCAGGAATAGCAATCAGCCCCAGCATTTT	CASSARNSNQPQHF
-	TRBD1	TRBV4-3	TRBJ1-1	TGCGCCAGCAGCCAAGCCGGGACAGTTTCTGAAGCTTTCTTT	CASSQAGTVSEAFF
-	-	TRBV5-1	TRBJ1-6	TGCGCCAGCAGCTTTAACGACGGGGGATCCGGATCACCCCTCCACTTT	CASSFNDGGSGSPLHF
few	-	TRBV5-4	TRBJ2-5	TGTGCCAGCAGCTTGGCGGCTAGCACCCAAGAGACCCAGTACTTC	CASSLAASTQETQYF
-	TRBD1	TRBV30	TRBJ1-2	TGTGCCTGGAGTGTGGACAGGGGCGACGGCTACACCTTC	CAWSVDRGDGYTF
once	TRBD2	TRBV4-2	TRBJ2-3	TGTGCCAGCAGCCAAGGGAGCGGGGGGGCCGGGACGCAGTATTTT	CASSQGSGGAGTQYF
-	-	TRBV5-1	TRBJ2-3	TGCGCCAGCAGCTTGGAGCTCTCCGGGACTAGCACAGATACGCAGTATTTT	CASSLELSGTSTDTQYF
-	TRBD1	TRBV5-1	TRBJ1-2	TGCGCCAGCAACACCCAGGGAAGGACAGGGGAAGGCTACACCTTC	CASNTQGRTGEGYTF
-	-	TRBV5-1	TRBJ2-1	TGCGCCAGCAGCTTGATTCGACTAGATAACAATGAGCAGTTCTTC	CASSLIRLDNNEQFF
-	-	TRBV7-8	TRBJ2-5	TGTGCCAGCAGCCCGCAATTTTCGTACCAAGAGACCCAGTACTTC	CASSPQFSYQETQYF
few	TRBD1	TRBV2	TRBJ1-6	TGTGCCAGCAATAAGGGACAGGGTTATTCACCCCTCCACTTT	CASNKGQGYSPLHF
-	TRBD1	TRBV28	TRBJ1-2	TGTGCCAGCAGTTTACCCAGGGGGCGGGATGGCTACACCTTC	CASSLPRGRDGYTF
-	TRBD2	TRBV4-3	TRBJ2-2	TGCGCCAGCAGCCAAGATTACCCTCCGGCTAGCGGGGGGGCCACCGGGGAGCTGTTTTTT	CASSQDYPPASGGATGELFF
-	-	TRBV5-1	TRBJ2-7	TGCGCCAGCAGCCCGGTCGGCTGGAGGGCCCTCTACGAGCAGTACTTC	CASSPVGWRALYEQYF
few	-	TRBV5-4	TRBJ1-1	TGTGCCAGCAGCGGCGACTGGGGGTCCACTGAAGCTTTCTTT	CASSGDWGSTEAFF
-	-	TRBV29-1	TRBJ1-1	TGCAGCGTCACCAGGGGCAGGATGAACACTGAAGCTTTCTTT	CSVTRGRMNTEAFF
-	-	TRBV7-2	TRBJ2-1	TGTGCCAGCAGCTACTACAATGAGCAGTTCTTC	CASSYYNEQFF
few	-	TRBV4-1	TRBJ1-1	TGCGCCAGCAGCCAAGCATTCCGACGTTTACAGAACACTGAAGCTTTCTTT	CASSQAFRRLQNTEAFF
-	-	TRBV4-3	TRBJ1-2	TGCGCCAGCAGCCAAGAAGCCCACAGAGACTATGGCTACACCTTC	CASSQEAHRDYGYTF
-	-	TRBV6-6	TRBJ1-1	TGTGCCAGCACCCCCTTTCGGAACACTGAAGCTTTCTTT	CASTPFRNTEAFF
-	-	TRBV5-1	TRBJ1-6	TGCGCCAGCAGCTTGGCCGGGGGGCAGAGTTCACCCCTCCACTTT	CASSLAGGQSSPLHF